A selection of T cell receptor beta chains follows, all from one sample in a study of blood T cells in healthy people across ages. TCRdb recomputed calls from the 5' RACE reads with MiXCR, one row per CDR3 protein. Of 850,000 to 1,000,000 distinct CDR3 sequences in the sample, roughly 43% were seen once. Sequencing was carried out using blood. The receptors here all came from a man between 25 and 39 years old in good health. CDR3s include the opening cysteine and the closing phenylalanine or tryptophan. Fields, in order: D gene, V gene, J gene, clone size, CDR3 protein, CDR3 DNA. The D gene is left open where the match is weak. Not every row has a clone size; where given, it reads once, few, many or a size class.

d_call: -
v_call: TRBV4-1
j_call: TRBJ2-3
clone_size: few
cdr3_aa: CASSQPIRSGPGSHTQYF
cdr3_nt: TGCGCCAGCAGCCAGCCCATTCGCTCCGGACCCGGGTCACACACGCAGTATTTT

d_call: TRBD1
v_call: TRBV6-2/TRBV6-3
j_call: TRBJ1-5
clone_size: few
cdr3_aa: CASTQWTGGPYNQPQHF
cdr3_nt: TGTGCCAGCACCCAATGGACAGGGGGCCCTTACAATCAGCCCCAGCATTTT

d_call: TRBD2
v_call: TRBV7-9
j_call: TRBJ2-7
clone_size: once
cdr3_aa: CASSFTLAGDPYEQYF
cdr3_nt: TGTGCCAGCAGCTTCACACTAGCGGGGGACCCCTACGAGCAGTACTTC

d_call: -
v_call: TRBV6-2/TRBV6-3
j_call: TRBJ2-7
clone_size: -
cdr3_aa: CASSYSSQVSYEQYF
cdr3_nt: TGTGCCAGCAGTTACTCGTCGCAGGTCTCCTACGAGCAGTACTTC

d_call: -
v_call: TRBV6-5
j_call: TRBJ2-1
clone_size: once
cdr3_aa: CASSYDPQDTNEQFF
cdr3_nt: TGTGCCAGCAGTTATGACCCACAGGACACCAATGAGCAGTTCTTC

d_call: TRBD2
v_call: TRBV6-5
j_call: TRBJ2-1
clone_size: -
cdr3_aa: CASSSSGALYNEQFF
cdr3_nt: TGTGCCAGCAGTTCCAGCGGGGCCCTTTACAATGAGCAGTTCTTC

d_call: -
v_call: TRBV6-2/TRBV6-3
j_call: TRBJ2-5
clone_size: -
cdr3_aa: CASRLLREETQYF
cdr3_nt: TGTGCCAGCAGACTTCTCAGGGAAGAGACCCAGTACTTC

d_call: TRBD1
v_call: TRBV6-5
j_call: TRBJ1-5
clone_size: -
cdr3_aa: CASSYSRPRTGPNQPQHF
cdr3_nt: TGTGCCAGCAGTTACTCGAGACCCAGGACAGGGCCGAATCAGCCCCAGCATTTT

d_call: -
v_call: TRBV20-1
j_call: TRBJ1-6
clone_size: -
cdr3_aa: CSASWRAGINNSPLHF
cdr3_nt: TGCAGTGCTAGTTGGCGGGCAGGGATCAATAATTCACCCCTCCACTTT

d_call: -
v_call: TRBV27
j_call: TRBJ1-2
clone_size: few
cdr3_aa: CASSWDMNYGYTF
cdr3_nt: TGTGCCAGCAGTTGGGACATGAACTATGGCTACACCTTC

d_call: TRBD1
v_call: TRBV10-3
j_call: TRBJ2-1
clone_size: -
cdr3_aa: CAISESGTGSYNEQFF
cdr3_nt: TGTGCCATCAGTGAGTCAGGGACAGGGAGCTACAATGAGCAGTTCTTC

d_call: -
v_call: TRBV20-1
j_call: TRBJ1-4
clone_size: -
cdr3_aa: CSARRAGDEKLFF
cdr3_nt: TGCAGTGCTAGGAGGGCAGGGGATGAAAAACTGTTTTTT

d_call: TRBD1
v_call: TRBV7-9
j_call: TRBJ1-2
clone_size: -
cdr3_aa: CASSLIQWDRGLNYGCTF
cdr3_nt: TGTGCCAGCAGCCTTATCCAATGGGACAGGGGGCTCAACTATGGCTGCACCTTC

d_call: TRBD1
v_call: TRBV6-5
j_call: TRBJ1-1
clone_size: few
cdr3_aa: CASTRDRDTEAFF
cdr3_nt: TGTGCCAGCACCCGGGACAGGGACACTGAAGCTTTCTTT

d_call: -
v_call: TRBV20-1
j_call: TRBJ2-1
clone_size: -
cdr3_aa: CSAPRQGGRAQFF
cdr3_nt: TGCAGTGCCCCCCGACAGGGTGGGAGGGCGCAGTTCTTC

d_call: -
v_call: TRBV6-2/TRBV6-3
j_call: TRBJ2-7
clone_size: -
cdr3_aa: CASSSAFSEQYF
cdr3_nt: TGTGCCAGCAGTTCAGCGTTTTCCGAGCAGTACTTC

d_call: TRBD1
v_call: TRBV27
j_call: TRBJ1-1
clone_size: -
cdr3_aa: CASISTGGVIAEAFF
cdr3_nt: TGTGCCAGCATATCAACAGGGGGCGTAATCGCTGAAGCTTTCTTT

d_call: -
v_call: TRBV6-2/TRBV6-3
j_call: TRBJ2-7
clone_size: few
cdr3_aa: CASSYVGLTYEQYF
cdr3_nt: TGTGCCAGCAGTTATGTAGGACTGACCTACGAGCAGTACTTC

d_call: -
v_call: TRBV3-1
j_call: TRBJ1-5
clone_size: many
cdr3_aa: CASSQEGNQPQHF
cdr3_nt: TGTGCCAGCAGCCAAGAAGGCAATCAGCCCCAGCATTTT

d_call: TRBD2
v_call: TRBV11-2
j_call: TRBJ2-1
clone_size: -
cdr3_aa: CASSLYRSGGAYNEQFF
cdr3_nt: TGTGCCAGCAGCTTATATCGTAGCGGGGGAGCCTACAATGAGCAGTTCTTC

d_call: TRBD1
v_call: TRBV20-1
j_call: TRBJ2-3
clone_size: -
cdr3_aa: CSANRDRGVDTQYF
cdr3_nt: TGCAGTGCCAACCGGGACAGGGGAGTGGATACGCAGTATTTT

d_call: TRBD1
v_call: TRBV28
j_call: TRBJ2-3
clone_size: few
cdr3_aa: CASSPLGQVNADTQYF
cdr3_nt: TGTGCCAGCAGTCCCCTGGGACAGGTTAACGCAGATACGCAGTATTTT

d_call: -
v_call: TRBV24-1
j_call: TRBJ2-1
clone_size: -
cdr3_aa: CATSSFTSSSYNEQFF
cdr3_nt: TGTGCCACCAGTAGCTTCACTAGTAGCTCCTACAATGAGCAGTTCTTC

d_call: -
v_call: TRBV7-3
j_call: TRBJ1-1
clone_size: -
cdr3_aa: CASSPQGGGRTEAFF
cdr3_nt: TGTGCCAGCAGCCCACAAGGGGGAGGGAGGACTGAAGCTTTCTTT

d_call: -
v_call: TRBV25-1
j_call: TRBJ1-2
clone_size: -
cdr3_aa: CASSARQYYGYTF
cdr3_nt: TGTGCCAGCAGTGCCAGACAGTACTATGGCTACACCTTC

d_call: TRBD2
v_call: TRBV11-2
j_call: TRBJ2-1
clone_size: -
cdr3_aa: CVSSSTGTSFNEQFF
cdr3_nt: TGTGTCAGTAGCTCAACCGGGACTAGCTTTAATGAGCAGTTCTTC

d_call: TRBD1
v_call: TRBV3-1
j_call: TRBJ2-4
clone_size: few
cdr3_aa: CASSPSGQENIQYF
cdr3_nt: TGTGCCAGCAGCCCTTCAGGACAGGAGAACATTCAGTACTTC

d_call: -
v_call: TRBV28
j_call: TRBJ1-1
clone_size: -
cdr3_aa: CASSHPTELNTEAFF
cdr3_nt: TGTGCCAGCAGTCATCCGACAGAACTGAACACTGAAGCTTTCTTT

d_call: -
v_call: TRBV6-4
j_call: TRBJ2-3
clone_size: -
cdr3_aa: CASSDSGGLDTQYF
cdr3_nt: TGTGCCAGCAGTGACAGTGGGGGCCTTGATACGCAGTATTTT